This entry lists 21 T cell receptor beta chains sequenced from one sample in a study of shared clonotypes between healthy human individuals. Method: immunoSEQ multiplex PCR; TCRdb's copy keeps in-frame clones and lacks some. The table lists 2.3 million or so clones, 93% of them singletons. The material sequenced was naive CD4+ T cells from PBMCs. This sample's subset: CD45RA+ positively selected. The origin of the receptors is a man aged 18 to 35 in good health. Some clones in this sample may be carry-over from other donors' samples.

Here the CDR3 DNA reads TGCGCCAGCAGCGCCCGGACAGTCCAAGAGACCCAGTACTTC. This translates into CASSARTVQETQYF. This chain connects TRBV5-1 to TRBJ2-5; a weak D match, TRBD1 (6 bases). Germline CDR1 is SGHRS and CDR2 is YFSETQ. CDR3 size: 14 residues. The V end was cut by 4 bases, the J end by 1 base, with 11 bases between.

The rearrangement links TRBV10-1 to TRBJ2-1; the D is unclear. CDR3 length: 12 amino acids. Trimming cost V 8 bases and J 7 bases, with 12 bases left between them. In germline, CDR1 is WNHNN, CDR2 SYGVQD (reference sequence). CDR3 DNA: TGCGCCAGCGGTCCAGGTCCAAATGAGCAGTTCTTC. Translating gives CASGPGPNEQFF.

The chain carries TRBV30 and TRBJ2-7; the D gene is possibly TRBD2 (5 bases). Germline values: CDR1 GTSNPN, CDR2 SVGIG (reference sequence). The ends were cut back, 0 bases at V and 2 bases at J, with 11 bases in the middle. This CDR3 contains 14 residues. CDR3 in DNA: TGTGCCTGGAGTGTTGCGGGCCGAGCCTACGAGCAGTACTTC. Its translation: CAWSVAGRAYEQYF.

The genes are TRBV19 and TRBJ1-5; 7 positions match TRBD1. From germline, CDR1 is LNHDA and CDR2 SQIVND (reference sequence). CDR3 length: 15 amino acids. J lost 9 bases, V lost 6 bases, and 14 bases had no gene match. This chain's CDR3 is CASRETGAPRPPQHF. CDR3 nucleotides: TGTGCCAGTAGAGAAACAGGGGCCCCCAGGCCGCCCCAGCATTTT.

This clone was detected once. The V and J genes are TRBV5-6 and TRBJ1-5; no definite D call. With 2 bases removed from V and 0 bases from J, the gap between germline ends came to 6 bases. Germline CDR1 SGHDT, CDR2 YYEEEE. This CDR3 spans 14 amino acids. The CDR3 region has the DNA TGTGCCAGCAGCTTTCGGTATAGCAATCAGCCCCAGCATTTT. Translated, it gives CASSFRYSNQPQHF.

The chain recombines TRBV4-1 with TRBJ2-7; D may be TRBD1 (8 bases). Germline loops: CDR1 MGHRA, CDR2 YSYEKL. V lost 1 base and J lost 4, with 17 bases in between. The CDR3 runs to 16 residues. The CDR3 nucleotides are TGCGCCAGCAGCCAAGGACAGGGGAGGGCCTTATACGAGCAGTACTTC. Protein sequence: CASSQGQGRALYEQYF.

The gene calls are TRBV7-9 and TRBJ2-5; D gene ambiguous. V lost 1 base to trimming and J lost 5 bases, with 17 bases between them. This CDR3 has 16 residues. CDR1 and CDR2 (germline): SEHNR, FQNEAQ (reference sequence). CDR3 DNA sequence: TGTGCCAGCAGCTTAGATTACAGCAAAAAAGGGGAGACCCAGTACTTC. Protein: CASSLDYSKKGETQYF. The complete variable domain, with remaining parts taken from reference TRBV7-9 and TRBJ2-5, reads DTGVSQNPRHKITKRGQNVTFRCDPISEHNRLYWYRQTLGQGPEFLTYFQNEAQLEKSRLLSDRFSAERPKGSFSTLEIQRTEQGDSAMYLCASSLDYSKKGETQYFGPGTRLLVL.

The chain employs TRBV27 and TRBJ1-2, with a tentative D call TRBD1 (6 bases). CDR1 MNHEY and CDR2 SMNVEV come from the germline V gene (reference sequence). Trimming pared 6 bases from V and 7 bases from J, leaving 18 bases between. This CDR3 region has 14 residues. CDR3 sequence: CASSLRGGGFGYTF. CDR3 bases: TGTGCCAGCAGCCTTAGGGGCGGGGGCTTTGGCTACACCTTC.

As for this clone: Distinct nucleotide sequences in the sample also encode this CDR3. This chain uses TRBV7-3 with TRBJ1-1, with D maybe TRBD1 (5 bases). V shed 5 bases and J shed 4 bases, with 11 bases lying between them. Germline CDR1 SGHTA, CDR2 FQGTGA. The CDR3 extends over 13 amino acids. The CDR3 bases are TGTGCCAGCAGCCCAAGGGGAGGCACTGAAGCTTTCTTT. Its translation: CASSPRGGTEAFF.

The chain recombines TRBV6-5 with TRBJ1-2; 7 bases agree with TRBD1. Unmatched junction bases numbered 4, after V lost 6 bases and J lost 0 bases. CDR1 and CDR2 (germline): MNHEY, SVGAGI. CDR3 size: 14 residues. CDR3: CASRLGTANYGYTF. The CDR3 DNA reads TGTGCCAGCAGGTTAGGGACAGCTAACTATGGCTACACCTTC.

The genes are TRBV6-1 and TRBJ2-5; D is possibly TRBD2 (5 bases). Germline V gene data show CDR1 as MNHNS and CDR2 as SASEGT. Trimming stripped 2 bases from V and 4 bases from J, with 11 bases between. The CDR3 totals 14 residues. CDR3 sequence reads: CASSEFLAGETQYF. In DNA form, the CDR3 reads TGTGCCAGCAGTGAATTCCTGGCGGGAGAGACCCAGTACTTC.

This clone was counted only a few times. The CDR3 region is CATGGARPQHF. In nucleotides, the CDR3 is TGTGCCACCGGCGGGGCTCGACCCCAGCATTTT. This chain links TRBV28 with TRBJ1-5, with D possibly matching TRBD1 (5 bases). V was clipped by 10 bases and J by 10 bases, with 14 bases between them. The germline V gene encodes CDR1 MDHEN and CDR2 SYDVKM. CDR3 length equals 11 residues. Full variable domain (outside the CDR3, taken from reference TRBV28 and TRBJ1-5): DVKVTQSSRYLVKRTGEKVFLECVQDMDHENMFWYRQDPGLGLRLIYFSYDVKMKEKGDIPEGYSVSREKKERFSLILESASTNQTSMYLCATGGARPQHFGDGTRLSIL.

The gene calls are TRBV6-6 and TRBJ2-1; D is undetermined. V lost 2 bases to trimming and J lost 5 bases, with 13 bases between them. This CDR3 contains 15 residues. The germline CDR1 and CDR2 sequences are MNHNY and SVGAGI (reference sequence). In DNA, the CDR3 is TGTGCCAGCAGTTACACCCTGCGGCAGGACAATGAGCAGTTCTTC. This codes for CASSYTLRQDNEQFF.

The rearrangement joins TRBV6-1 to TRBJ2-7, with D hard to call. The CDR3 consists of 11 residues. Germline lookup yields CDR1 MNHNS and CDR2 SASEGT. V was cut by 4 bases and J by 5 bases, with 6 bases left in between. The CDR3 nucleotides are TGTGCCAGCAGTGCAACCCACGAGCAGTACTTC. It encodes CASSATHEQYF.

V usage is TRBV18 and J usage is TRBJ1-5, with D possibly TRBD1 on 5 matching bases. V lost 2 bases, J lost 4 bases, and 12 bases lay in between. The length of the CDR3 is 15 residues. Germline V lookup: CDR1 KGHSH, CDR2 LQKENI. CDR3 protein: CASSPEGLLNQPQHF. The DNA for the CDR3 is TGTGCCAGCTCACCAGAGGGACTGCTAAATCAGCCCCAGCATTTT.

This clone has just one count. The V call is TRBV5-6, the J call TRBJ1-1, with D possibly TRBD1 on 5 matching bases. V lost 2 bases to trimming and J lost 0 bases, with 14 bases between them. The CDR3 sequence is 16 residues long. The germline gives CDR1 SGHDT, CDR2 YYEEEE. The CDR3 nucleotides are TGTGCCAGCAGCTTACAGGACATATATCTGAACACTGAAGCTTTCTTT. Its protein product is CASSLQDIYLNTEAFF.

This clone has just a few counts. The CDR3 DNA reads as TGTGCCAGCAGCGTAGCGGGGACTAACACCTACGAGCAGTACTTC. Translated, it gives CASSVAGTNTYEQYF. The rearrangement links TRBV9 to TRBJ2-7; TRBD2 matches 7 bases. V lost 0 bases, J lost 2 bases, and 5 bases stayed unmatched. The CDR3 is made up of 15 amino acids. Per the germline V gene, CDR1 is SGDLS and CDR2 is YYNGEE.

In DNA, the CDR3 is TGTGCCAGCAGTGAAGGCGGGAGAATCTACGAGCAGTACTTC. It codes for CASSEGGRIYEQYF. The V call is TRBV6-1, the J call TRBJ2-7; 7 nucleotides align to TRBD2. This CDR3 region has 14 residues. V lost 1 base, J lost 3 bases, and 3 bases stayed unmatched. Germline lookup yields CDR1 MNHNS and CDR2 SASEGT.

V gene TRBV5-1 combines with J gene TRBJ1-2, with 7 bases fitting TRBD1. CDR1 is SGHRS, CDR2 YFSETQ, per germline. The length of the CDR3 is 17 residues. V shed 4 bases, J shed 1 base, and the junction held 13 bases outside the gene matches. The CDR3 region is CASSPGGNRDSNYGYTF. The CDR3, as DNA: TGCGCCAGCAGCCCGGGGGGAAACCGGGACAGTAACTATGGCTACACCTTC. The full variable domain, its missing parts supplied by reference TRBV5-1 and TRBJ1-2, is KAGVTQTPRYLIKTRGQQVTLSCSPISGHRSVSWYQQTPGQGLQFLFEYFSETQRNKGNFPGRFSGRQFSNSRSEMNVSTLELGDSALYLCASSPGGNRDSNYGYTFGSGTRLTVV.

The chain joins TRBV5-1 to TRBJ2-7; D not resolved. This CDR3 comprises 12 residues. The germline V gene encodes CDR1 SGHRS and CDR2 YFSETQ. V was cut by 6 bases and J by 3 bases, with 10 bases left in between. The CDR3 bases are TGCGCCAGCAAGACTGGGGACTACGAGCAGTACTTC. This gives the protein CASKTGDYEQYF.

This chain uses TRBV15 with TRBJ2-7; 10 bases align to TRBD2. This CDR3 has 14 amino acids. CDR1 and CDR2 from the germline V gene are LNHNV and YYDKDF (reference sequence). The V segment lost 6 bases and the J segment 7 bases; nucleotides outside the gene matches: 9. CDR3 nucleotide sequence: TGTGCCACCAGGGAGAGCGGGAGGGCCCTTGAGCAGTACTTC. Its translation is CATRESGRALEQYF.